This is a list of T cell receptor beta chains from one sample in a study of T cell responses to AZD1222 COVID-19 vaccine. TCRdb's copy holds only in-frame clones and misses some; the assay was immunoSEQ multiplex PCR. The table lists around 130,000 clones, around 94% of them singletons. Here the sequenced sample was peripheral blood, taken on day 0 of AZD1222 vaccination. The source is an adult in good health. The CDR3 runs from the conserved cysteine through the conserved F or W. Fields, in order: CDR3 length, D gene, J gene, clone size, V gene, CDR3 DNA, CDR3 protein. The D gene is left open where the match is weak. Clone size is given for some rows only: seen once, a few or many times, or a class if the clone is expanded.

CDR3 length: 15
D gene: NA
J gene: TRBJ2-5
clone size: NA
V gene: TRBV4-1
CDR3 DNA: TGCGCCAGCAGCCCTCGGACACCGCTCCAAGAGACCCAGTACTTC
CDR3 protein: CASSPRTPLQETQYF

CDR3 length: 14
D gene: NA
J gene: TRBJ2-7
clone size: NA
V gene: TRBV6-5
CDR3 DNA: TGTGCCAGCAGTAGAGAACACAGGGATCACGAGCAGTACTTC
CDR3 protein: CASSREHRDHEQYF

CDR3 length: 17
D gene: TRBD1
J gene: TRBJ1-2
clone size: NA
V gene: TRBV19
CDR3 DNA: TGTGCCAGTCCGATACCCCTCCCGGGACAGGGGAGCGGTGGCTACACCTTC
CDR3 protein: CASPIPLPGQGSGGYTF

CDR3 length: 17
D gene: TRBD2
J gene: TRBJ2-1
clone size: NA
V gene: TRBV7-2
CDR3 DNA: TGTGCCAGCAGCTTATCGAACGAGGGAGGGCTGGGTGATGAGCAGTTCTTC
CDR3 protein: CASSLSNEGGLGDEQFF

CDR3 length: 15
D gene: NA
J gene: TRBJ1-1
clone size: NA
V gene: TRBV6-5
CDR3 DNA: TGTGCCAGCAGTCCCCAAGTAGGGCTTATAACTGAAGCTTTCTTT
CDR3 protein: CASSPQVGLITEAFF

CDR3 length: 15
D gene: TRBD1
J gene: TRBJ2-2
clone size: NA
V gene: TRBV2
CDR3 DNA: TGTGCCAGCAGCGGACAGGGGGCGAACACCGGGGAGCTGTTTTTT
CDR3 protein: CASSGQGANTGELFF

CDR3 length: 16
D gene: TRBD1
J gene: TRBJ1-1
clone size: once
V gene: TRBV19
CDR3 DNA: TGTGCCAGTACTTCAGGGACAGGGGGCCATAACACTGAAGCTTTCTTT
CDR3 protein: CASTSGTGGHNTEAFF

CDR3 length: 15
D gene: NA
J gene: TRBJ2-3
clone size: once
V gene: TRBV5-6
CDR3 DNA: TGTGCCAGCAGCTTGGACACGGGTAACACAGATACGCAGTATTTT
CDR3 protein: CASSLDTGNTDTQYF

CDR3 length: 15
D gene: TRBD2
J gene: TRBJ2-3
clone size: NA
V gene: TRBV18
CDR3 DNA: TGTGCCAGCTCACCACTACTAGCGGGCACAGATACGCAGTATTTT
CDR3 protein: CASSPLLAGTDTQYF

CDR3 length: 14
D gene: NA
J gene: TRBJ1-2
clone size: NA
V gene: TRBV7-9
CDR3 DNA: TGTGCCAGCAGCGCCGACAGGAACCTCTATGGCTACACCTTC
CDR3 protein: CASSADRNLYGYTF

CDR3 length: 14
D gene: NA
J gene: TRBJ2-6
clone size: NA
V gene: TRBV19
CDR3 DNA: TGTGCCAGTAGTAAAGGGTCTGGGGCCAACGTCCTGACTTTC
CDR3 protein: CASSKGSGANVLTF

CDR3 length: 12
D gene: NA
J gene: TRBJ1-1
clone size: NA
V gene: TRBV29-1
CDR3 DNA: TGCAGCGTTGTTGGCGGGCAGGGCGAGGCTTTCTTT
CDR3 protein: CSVVGGQGEAFF

CDR3 length: 13
D gene: NA
J gene: TRBJ1-3
clone size: NA
V gene: TRBV14
CDR3 DNA: TGTGCCAGCCGTCGATTCTCTGGAAACACCATATATTTT
CDR3 protein: CASRRFSGNTIYF